This is a list of T cell receptor beta chains from one sample in a study of STAT3 mutations in large granular lymphocyte leukemia. The repertoire was sequenced with immunoSEQ multiplex PCR; TCRdb's copy has only in-frame clones and lacks some. In the table there are some 37,000 clones, 70% to 90% of which are singletons. Input material: PBMCs. The receptors were sampled from a human donor with T large granular lymphocyte leukemia. Some clones in this sample may be carry-over from other donors' samples. Both conserved end residues are part of each CDR3. D genes are given only for firm matches. Some rows have no size entry. The others give once, few or many, or a class for an expanded clone.

cdr3_nt	cdr3_aa	clone_size	v_call	j_call	d_call
TGTGCCAGCAGTTTTCCAGGGGACAAAGATACGCAGTATTTT	CASSFPGDKDTQYF	.	TRBV27	TRBJ2-3	.
TGCGCCAGCAGCTTGGCCACAGGGGCTCAGCCCCAGCATTTT	CASSLATGAQPQHF	.	TRBV5-1	TRBJ1-5	TRBD1
TGTGCCAGCAGCCTATCCACAGGGTACCAAGAGACCCAGTACTTC	CASSLSTGYQETQYF	.	TRBV7-9	TRBJ2-5	.
TGCGCCAGCAGCCAAGTAAGCGGACACCAGTACTTC	CASSQVSGHQYF	once	TRBV4-1	TRBJ2-4	.
TGTGCCAGTAGTATTACAGGGGCCCAGAACACTGAAGCTTTCTTT	CASSITGAQNTEAFF	few	TRBV19	TRBJ1-1	TRBD1
TGTGCCAGCAGCCAAGCAGTAGGGGCACCCCTCCACTTT	CASSQAVGAPLHF	.	TRBV14	TRBJ1-6	.
TGCGCCAGCAGACCCCCTAGCGGGGGGCTCTACGAGCAGTACTTC	CASRPPSGGLYEQYF	.	TRBV5-1	TRBJ2-7	TRBD2
TGTGCCAGCTCACCATCTGAGGCACAGTACACTGAAGCTTTCTTT	CASSPSEAQYTEAFF	.	TRBV18	TRBJ1-1	.
TGCGCCAGCAGCGTCGGACAGGGGGCTACCTATGGCTACACCTTC	CASSVGQGATYGYTF	.	TRBV5-1	TRBJ1-2	TRBD1
TGCGCCAGCAGCTTGGGCGGCTACGAGCAGTACTTC	CASSLGGYEQYF	.	TRBV5-1	TRBJ2-7	.
TGCGCCAGCCGTGATGGGACAGGGGGTTCACCCCTCCACTTT	CASRDGTGGSPLHF	.	TRBV10-2	TRBJ1-6	TRBD1
TGCAGCGTTGACAGGGATGGCTACACCTTC	CSVDRDGYTF	.	TRBV29-1	TRBJ1-2	.
TGTGCCAGCAGTTACTCGATGGGGATAGCTGAAGCTTTCTTT	CASSYSMGIAEAFF	once	TRBV6-5	TRBJ1-1	.
TGCGCCACAACTCCGGGACCTGTCTCTGGGGCCAACGTCCTGACTTTC	CATTPGPVSGANVLTF	.	TRBV5-1	TRBJ2-6	.
TGTGCCAGCACCTGGCCGGGGGGATCGGACACTGAAGCTTTCTTT	CASTWPGGSDTEAFF	.	TRBV7-9	TRBJ1-1	.
TGTGCCAGCAGTTACTCGAAGGCTGAAGCTTTCTTT	CASSYSKAEAFF	.	TRBV6-6	TRBJ1-1	.
TGCGCCAGCAGCCCGGACAGGGGCGAGACCCAGTACTTC	CASSPDRGETQYF	.	TRBV5-1	TRBJ2-5	TRBD1
TGTGCCAGCAGTAGACAGGCCTCTAACTATGGCTACACCTTC	CASSRQASNYGYTF	few	TRBV2	TRBJ1-2	.
TGTGCCAGCAGTTATCCCCAGGGGGCTGGAAGCAATCAGCCCCAGCATTTT	CASSYPQGAGSNQPQHF	.	TRBV28	TRBJ1-5	TRBD1
TGCGCCAGCAGCCAAGAAGGGGCAGAAAACACCATATATTTT	CASSQEGAENTIYF	once	TRBV4-1	TRBJ1-3	.
TGCGCCAGCAGCCACTTAGGGGGTAATTCCTACGAGCAGTACTTC	CASSHLGGNSYEQYF	.	TRBV4-1	TRBJ2-7	.
TGTGCCCGGACAGGGGGCCCAGATACGCAGTATTTT	CARTGGPDTQYF	.	TRBV21-1	TRBJ2-3	.
TGCGCCAGCAGGACGTCGGAAGGAAAACTGTTTTTT	CASRTSEGKLFF	.	TRBV23-1	TRBJ1-4	.
TGTGCCAGCAGCCAAGGACACGTAACGCAAGAGACCCAGTACTTC	CASSQGHVTQETQYF	.	TRBV14	TRBJ2-5	.
TGCGCCAGCACGGCCGGGATATTGACCGGGGAGCTGTTTTTT	CASTAGILTGELFF	.	TRBV5-1	TRBJ2-2	.
TGCGCCAGCAGCTTCTCGGACGCCGGGGAGCTGTTTTTT	CASSFSDAGELFF	.	TRBV5-1	TRBJ2-2	.
TGCGCCAGCAGCTTAGGGGTAGCCGGACAGGGTGCCACTGAAGCTTTCTTT	CASSLGVAGQGATEAFF	medium-sized	TRBV5-1	TRBJ1-1	TRBD1
TGCGCCAGCAGCCAAGGGACAGGGCTTGTGGTCGAGCAGTACTTC	CASSQGTGLVVEQYF	.	TRBV4-3	TRBJ2-7	TRBD1
TGTGCCAGTAGTACGGACAGGGGTGGTAGCAATCAGCCCCAGCATTTT	CASSTDRGGSNQPQHF	.	TRBV19	TRBJ1-5	TRBD1
TGCACCAGCAGCCCCCAAAGGGGCCAGCGGGGGGGCCGGGAGACCCAGTACTTC	CTSSPQRGQRGGRETQYF	.	TRBV1	TRBJ2-5	.
TGTGCCAGCAGCTTACGAGGGGCAAATGAGCAGTTCTTC	CASSLRGANEQFF	.	TRBV7-9	TRBJ2-1	.
TGCGCCAGCCATCACTCGGGCAATGAGCAGTTCTTC	CASHHSGNEQFF	.	TRBV5-1	TRBJ2-1	.
TGTGCCAGCAGTTCCAGACTTGGGACTGAAGCTTTCTTT	CASSSRLGTEAFF	.	TRBV28	TRBJ1-1	.
TGTGCCAGCAGCCCTACTTTCGGCAGTCTGGCGGAGACCCAGTACTTC	CASSPTFGSLAETQYF	.	TRBV11-2	TRBJ2-5	.
TGTGCCAGCAGTACCGTACAGCCCCAGCATTTT	CASSTVQPQHF	few	TRBV28	TRBJ1-5	.
TGTGCCTGGAGTACGGGACAGGGAAGTTCACCCCTCCACTTT	CAWSTGQGSSPLHF	.	TRBV30	TRBJ1-6	TRBD1
TGTGCCAGCAGCTTAGGACAGCGATTCCAAGAGACCCAGTACTTC	CASSLGQRFQETQYF	.	TRBV7-9	TRBJ2-5	.
TGTGCCAGCAGCCCATTGGGCCGGGTATGGGACGCCGGGGAGCTGTTTTTT	CASSPLGRVWDAGELFF	.	TRBV7-9	TRBJ2-2	.
TGTGCCAGCAGCTTAGGGACAGGGGCGGGCTATGGCTACACCTTC	CASSLGTGAGYGYTF	.	TRBV7-9	TRBJ1-2	TRBD1
TGTGCCAGCAGCGGAGTAGCGGGGGGGCCCTTTGACGAGCAGTACTTC	CASSGVAGGPFDEQYF	once	TRBV5-4	TRBJ2-7	TRBD2
TGTGCCAGCAGCTTTTTTGGCGGGGGGCTGAACAATGAGCAGTTCTTC	CASSFFGGGLNNEQFF	once	TRBV5-4	TRBJ2-1	TRBD2
TGCGCCAGCAGTCAGGGGAACTATGGCTACACCTTC	CASSQGNYGYTF	.	TRBV5-1	TRBJ1-2	.